What follows are 17 T cell receptor beta chains derived from one specimen sequenced in a study of cytomegalovirus exposure and HLA in healthy donors. It was with 60 Vbeta and 13 Jbeta primers that the PCR ran. Here immunoSEQ multiplex PCR was the method, and the copy in TCRdb shows in-frame clones only, minus some. The repertoire holds about 160,000 clones, with roughly 80% as singletons. The material sequenced was PBMCs. Every receptor here comes from a man in his fifties in good health and CMV-seropositive.

V usage is TRBV2 and J usage is TRBJ2-2; 9 bases are shared with TRBD1. CDR1 and CDR2 (germline): SNHLY, FYNNEI. This CDR3 has 18 residues. The V segment lost 5 bases and the J segment 1 base; nucleotides outside the gene matches: 11. Written as DNA, the CDR3 is TGTGCCAGCAGTTTCACAACAGGGGGCGAAGAGAACACCGGGGAGCTGTTTTTT. Protein product: CASSFTTGGEENTGELFF.

This clone was counted once. V and J are TRBV5-1 and TRBJ2-1; D is possibly TRBD1 (6 bases). Germline lookup yields CDR1 SGHRS and CDR2 YFSETQ. The CDR3 has 16 residues. Trimming cost V 2 bases and J 0 bases, with 12 bases left between them. CDR3 sequence: CASSLGTRSSYNEQFF. The CDR3 DNA is TGCGCCAGCAGCTTAGGGACAAGGAGCTCCTACAATGAGCAGTTCTTC. The whole variable domain, filled in from reference TRBV5-1 and TRBJ2-1, reads KAGVTQTPRYLIKTRGQQVTLSCSPISGHRSVSWYQQTPGQGLQFLFEYFSETQRNKGNFPGRFSGRQFSNSRSEMNVSTLELGDSALYLCASSLGTRSSYNEQFFGPGTRLTVL.

This clone was found once. V usage is TRBV14 and J usage is TRBJ2-7; tentative D call: TRBD1 (6 bases). This CDR3 contains 14 residues. Germline V CDR1 and CDR2: SGHDN, FVKESK. Trimming stripped 3 bases from V and 3 bases from J, with 12 bases between. The DNA of the CDR3 is TGTGCCAGCAGCCATTTGGCAGGGGACTACGAGCAGTACTTC. Protein product: CASSHLAGDYEQYF.

This clone was found a few times. The gene calls are TRBV28 and TRBJ1-2; 9 nucleotides agree with TRBD1. This CDR3 is 13 amino acids long. V was pared by 5 bases and J by 4 bases, with 2 bases of the junction left unmatched. Germline CDR1 reads MDHEN; CDR2 reads SYDVKM. The CDR3 nucleotides are TGTGCCAGCAGTAGGGACAGGGCCTATGGCTACACCTTC. Its translation is CASSRDRAYGYTF.

This chain links TRBV6-5 with TRBJ2-2; the match to TRBD2 covers 9 bases. Germline CDR1 is MNHEY and CDR2 is SVGAGI. The CDR3 is made up of 16 amino acids. V lost 0 bases and J lost 5; bases outside the gene matches: 4. The CDR3 spells CASSYSLAGATGELFF. CDR3 DNA sequence: TGTGCCAGCAGTTACTCACTAGCGGGTGCGACCGGGGAGCTGTTTTTT.

The chain is built from TRBV5-1 and TRBJ2-2; 13 bases map to TRBD2. The ends lost 0 bases at V and 4 bases at J; junction bases unmatched: 0. The CDR3 consists of 16 residues. Germline values: CDR1 SGHRS, CDR2 YFSETQ. This chain's CDR3 is CASSLGLAGGTGELFF. The CDR3, as DNA: TGCGCCAGCAGCTTGGGACTAGCGGGAGGCACCGGGGAGCTGTTTTTT.

The chain combines TRBV28 with TRBJ1-4; tentative D call: TRBD1 (6 bases). V shed 3 bases and J shed 5 bases, with 10 bases lying between them. CDR1 is MDHEN and CDR2 is SYDVKM in the germline V gene. The CDR3 has 14 amino acids. CDR3 amino acids: CASSLEQGNEKLFF. CDR3 DNA: TGTGCCAGCAGTTTGGAACAGGGAAATGAAAAACTGTTTTTT.

CDR3 region: CASSPFSGRGETQYF. The CDR3 DNA follows: TGTGCCAGCAGTCCCTTTAGCGGGAGAGGGGAGACCCAGTACTTC. The J gene is TRBJ2-5, the V gene TRBV6-5, with 9 bases matching TRBD2. The CDR3 sequence is 15 residues long. Trimming cost V 5 bases and J 5 bases; bases outside gene matches: 9. Germline values: CDR1 MNHEY, CDR2 SVGAGI.

This rearrangement joins TRBV5-1 to TRBJ2-7; 7 bases agree with TRBD1. The CDR3 spans 13 residues. With 8 bases clipped from V and 3 bases from J, the junction kept 8 bases outside the gene matches. CDR1 is SGHRS and CDR2 is YFSETQ in the germline V gene. Here the CDR3 reads CASGTATLYEQYF. Written as DNA, the CDR3 is TGCGCCAGTGGGACAGCCACCCTCTACGAGCAGTACTTC.

The rearrangement uses TRBV19 and TRBJ2-3, with 8 nucleotides matching TRBD1. The CDR3 totals 13 residues. CDR1 is LNHDA and CDR2 is SQIVND in the germline V gene (reference sequence). Losses at the gene ends were 11 bases for V and 3 bases for J; bases not matched to a gene: 7. CDR3 bases: TGTGCCTCCGGACAGGGAACAACAGATACGCAGTATTTT. Residues: CASGQGTTDTQYF.

This clone was picked up one time. The chain couples TRBV15 to TRBJ2-2, with 7 positions matching TRBD2. V dropped 6 bases and J dropped 4; count of bases not matched to a gene: 11. The CDR3 sequence is 16 residues long. Germline V gene sequence: CDR1 LNHNV, CDR2 YYDKDF (reference sequence). The CDR3 nucleotides read TGTGCCACCAGGGGGGAGGGGCCCATGAGCACCGGGGAGCTGTTTTTT. It encodes CATRGEGPMSTGELFF.

The chain couples TRBV29-1 to TRBJ2-1; 8 bases are a match to TRBD2. Germline V gives CDR1 SQVTM, CDR2 ANQGSEA. The J segment lost 4 bases and the V segment lost 0 bases, leaving 11 bases of the junction unmatched. The CDR3 length is 17 residues. The CDR3 coding sequence is TGCAGCGTTGAAGAACGGACGGGAGGGCCGGGGTACAATGAGCAGTTCTTC. Protein sequence: CSVEERTGGPGYNEQFF.

The chain uses TRBV20-1 and TRBJ2-1; D gene ambiguous. Per germline, CDR1 DFQATT and CDR2 SNEGSKA (reference sequence). Trimming took off 0 bases at V and 10 bases at J, with 7 bases between the two ends. The CDR3 covers 11 residues. DNA for the CDR3: TGCAGTGCTAGAGATCAAACAGAGCAGTTCTTC. It encodes CSARDQTEQFF.

The rearrangement links TRBV5-4 to TRBJ1-2; D is ambiguous. The CDR3 is 16 amino acids. CDR1 SGHNT and CDR2 YYREEE come from the germline V gene (reference sequence). With 0 bases removed from V and 0 bases from J, the gap between germline ends came to 12 bases. The CDR3 nucleotides are TGTGCCAGCAGCTTGGAGCGGCCTTCTACTAACTATGGCTACACCTTC. Its translation: CASSLERPSTNYGYTF.

The J gene is TRBJ2-1, the V gene TRBV11-2; D possibly corresponds to TRBD2 (5 bases). The CDR3 sequence is 14 residues long. Deletions cut 3 bases from V and 6 bases from J, with 12 bases between. The germline V gene encodes CDR1 SGHAT and CDR2 FQNNGV. The CDR3: CASSFGLRSNEQFF. The CDR3 region has the DNA TGTGCCAGCAGCTTCGGACTTCGCAGCAATGAGCAGTTCTTC.

The J gene is TRBJ2-7, the V gene TRBV11-2, with a possible D match to TRBD1 (6 bases). The V end was cut by 7 bases, the J end by 0 bases, with 16 bases between. The germline CDR1 and CDR2 sequences are SGHAT and FQNNGV. The CDR3 has 15 residues. In nucleotides, the CDR3 is TGTGCCAGCACCTCTCACAGGGTTAGCTCCTACGAGCAGTACTTC. It codes for CASTSHRVSSYEQYF.

The sample holds a few counts of this clone. This chain links TRBV7-3 with TRBJ2-3; 8 nucleotides align to TRBD2. The V segment lost 6 bases and the J segment 2 bases; nucleotides outside the gene matches: 4. This CDR3 spans 14 amino acids. Germline V lookup: CDR1 SGHTA, CDR2 FQGTGA. The CDR3 bases are TGTGCCAGCAGTCCGGGACTAGTCACAGATACGCAGTATTTT. Protein sequence: CASSPGLVTDTQYF.